This T cell receptor (beta chain) was sequenced in a study of shared clonotypes between healthy human individuals. Looking at the study overall: The donor group consisted of two women and three men, aged 18 to 49.

Template amounts of roughly 300 ng DNA, tens of thousands of T cell genomes, were employed in unsorted PBMC replicate PCRs. Repertoires were generated with immunoSEQ multiplex PCR, while TCRdb's copy carries only in-frame clones and drops some. The repertoire holds about half a million clones, with 78% as singletons. V shed 0 bases, J shed 3 bases, and the junction held 2 bases outside the gene matches. The CDR3 is 15 residues long. From germline, CDR1 is SGHNT and CDR2 YYREEE (reference sequence). The clonotype originates from a woman between 40 and 50 years old in good health. Some clones in this sample may be carry-over from other donors' samples. Sequencing used PBMCs. V and J are TRBV5-4 and TRBJ2-2; 7 bases fit TRBD2. In nucleotides, the CDR3 is TGTGCCAGCAGCTTGGTTGGGAGGGACACCGGGGAGCTGTTTTTT. This codes for CASSLVGRDTGELFF.